The source of this TCR beta chain is a study of shared clonotypes between healthy human individuals. Study-wide results and limits: Blood was the only sampled material, and tissue repertoires likely differ. The study drew on few donors, limiting represented genetic and exposure-history diversity.

V shed 4 bases and J shed 6 bases, with 16 bases lying between them. Per the germline V gene, CDR1 is MDHEN and CDR2 is SYDVKM. The CDR3 covers 14 residues. Comment on this clone: The antigen is undetermined.

In the authors' workflow: ImmunoSEQ junction-only sequences lacked quality scores, so their filtering differed. TCRdb keeps only in-frame clones here, not all; method: immunoSEQ multiplex PCR. V and J calls and clone size are given by that table; D and trimming were obtained from the DNA. The top ten hold about 12% of the sample, which has a few hundred thousand clones, 75% to 80% seen once. Donors were healthy HIV-negative adults without recently reported acute infections or vaccinations. The sample was PBMCs. This receptor was taken from a woman aged 40 to 55 in good health. Some clones in this sample may be carry-over from other donors' samples. This chain uses TRBV28 with TRBJ2-7; TRBD1 might be the D (5 bases). The CDR3 protein is CASSYGPRASEQYF. CDR3 in DNA: TGTGCCAGCAGTTATGGACCCAGGGCATCCGAGCAGTACTTC.